The present entry profiles one T cell receptor (beta chain) with its context. Its specificity is not known. Profiling relied on immunoSEQ multiplex PCR, and the TCRdb table lists in-frame clones only, not all of them. Of about 26,000 clones listed, 88% are singletons. This entry belongs to a study of OX40 agonist ivuxolimab in advanced cancers. Study-wide findings and caveats: Still undetermined is the antigen specificity of the expanded peripheral T cells.

This sample comprised CD4+ or CD8+ T cells sorted from blood, obtained in a trial of the OX40 agonist ivuxolimab. This sequence originates from an adult with an advanced solid tumor such as melanoma, head and neck, liver or kidney cancer.

DNA for the CDR3: TGTGCCAGCAGCCAAGTCGTCATCCCCGAGGATGAAAAACTGTTTTTT. This codes for CASSQVVIPEDEKLFF. The chain joins TRBV4-2 to TRBJ1-4, with D unclear. The V gene's germline CDR1 is LGHNA and CDR2 YNFKEQ. Trimming stripped 1 base from V and 6 bases from J, with 15 bases between. The CDR3 totals 16 residues.